The 16 T cell receptor beta chains given below trace back to one sample, sequenced in a study of T cells in severe cutaneous drug reactions. The donors had carbamazepine-induced Stevens-Johnson syndrome or toxic epidermal necrolysis. TCR subtype-specific primers in iRepertoire multiplex PCR prepared libraries for bulk and single-cell sequencing. TCRdb reanalyzed the multiplex PCR reads and collapses them to one entry per CDR3 protein, without DNA. The listing contains approximately 4,000 distinct CDR3 sequences. The sequencing sample was made of PBMCs. Receptor source: a human donor with Stevens-Johnson syndrome, a severe cutaneous drug reaction.

By frequency, this clonotype registers medium-sized. V and J are TRBV7-6 and TRBJ2-3; with no DNA, the TCRdb D assignment of TRBD1 cannot be verified. Germline CDR1 is SGHVS and CDR2 is FNYEAQ. The CDR3 is 15 residues long. The CDR3 spells CASSPGTGGTDTQYF.

V is TRBV28 and J is TRBJ1-2; TCRdb returns TRBD1, unconfirmable since there is no DNA. CDR1 and CDR2 (germline): MDHEN, SYDVKM. The CDR3 has 15 residues. The CDR3 region is CASSLSGTGGGGYTF.

The rearrangement links TRBV19 to TRBJ1-2. Per germline, CDR1 LNHDA and CDR2 SQIVND (reference sequence). This CDR3 comprises 15 residues. This CDR3 is CASSIDRAGNYGYTF.

This clonotype is large by frequency. J is TRBJ2-7 and V is TRBV29-1; checking the TCRdb D call of TRBD1 is not possible without DNA. The germline V gene encodes CDR1 SQVTM and CDR2 ANQGSEA. This CDR3 spans 16 amino acids. The CDR3 sequence: CSVEDLSRQGSYEQYF.

The V gene is TRBV4-3, the J gene TRBJ2-2. The CDR3 is made up of 16 amino acids. The germline gives CDR1 LGHNA, CDR2 YSLEER. The CDR3 here is CASSQDGSRVTGELFF.

The gene calls are TRBV7-3 and TRBJ2-3. Germline V gives CDR1 SGHTA, CDR2 FQGTGA. The CDR3 is made up of 11 amino acids. The CDR3: CASSLMDTQYF.

This sequence joins TRBV10-3 and TRBJ2-3; TCRdb returns TRBD2, unconfirmable since there is no DNA. Germline assignment: CDR1 ENHRY and CDR2 SYGVKD. The CDR3 loop spans 13 amino acids. The CDR3 loop reads CAIRPGLRDTQYF.

The V and J genes are TRBV3-1 and TRBJ2-7. The CDR3 loop spans 15 amino acids. Looked up from germline, CDR1 is LGHDT and CDR2 is YNNKEL (reference sequence). This chain's CDR3 is CASSQVSKFSYEQYF.

This chain connects TRBV7-9 to TRBJ2-1; there is no DNA to check the TCRdb D call of TRBD2. CDR3 length: 13 amino acids. Germline lookup yields CDR1 SEHNR and CDR2 FQNEAQ (reference sequence). The CDR3 spells CASSLVPRDEQFF.

CDR3 region: CATSHEDRGFNEQFF. The gene calls are TRBV15 and TRBJ2-1; the D call of TRBD1 rests on TCRdb alone, since no DNA is present to check it. The CDR3 consists of 15 residues. Looked up from germline, CDR1 is LNHNV and CDR2 is YYDKDF (reference sequence).

This chain uses TRBV28 with TRBJ1-5. Germline V lookup: CDR1 MDHEN, CDR2 SYDVKM. This CDR3 has 12 amino acids. This CDR3 reads CASSISNQPQHF.

This clonotype shows up as medium-sized by frequency. The gene calls are TRBV6-5 and TRBJ1-2; there is no DNA to check the TCRdb D call of TRBD1. The CDR3 runs to 13 residues. Germline CDR1 is MNHEY and CDR2 is SVGAGI. CDR3 in amino acids: CASSYGGGFGYTF.

The V gene is TRBV27, the J gene TRBJ1-1; no DNA is available, so the TRBD1 call from TCRdb remains unchecked. Germline loops: CDR1 MNHEY, CDR2 SMNVEV (reference sequence). The CDR3 contains 13 residues. CDR3 amino acids: CASSGRTGPVAFF.

This clonotype is identified as medium-sized (0.01 to 0.1%) from frequency. The chain links TRBV6-6 to TRBJ2-5. This CDR3 has 16 residues. Germline values: CDR1 MNHNY, CDR2 SVGAGI (reference sequence). The CDR3 spells CASSNPFGSYQETQYF.

CDR3 region: CASSFQGETQYF. The chain has TRBV5-1 and TRBJ2-5; TCRdb picks TRBD1, but there is no DNA to check that call. Germline V gene data show CDR1 as SGHRS and CDR2 as YFSETQ. The CDR3 has 12 amino acids.

According to its frequency, this clonotype is medium-sized (0.01 to 0.1%). This chain connects TRBV7-6 to TRBJ2-5; TCRdb proposes TRBD1, but this gene call is untestable without DNA. Germline V gives CDR1 SGHVS, CDR2 FNYEAQ. CDR3 length equals 11 residues. Here the CDR3 reads CASSPGQTQYF. Full variable domain (missing parts from reference TRBV7-6 and TRBJ2-5): GAGVSQSPRYKVTKRGQDVALRCDPISGHVSLYWYRQALGQGPEFLTYFNYEAQQDKSGLPNDRFSAERPEGSISTLTIQRTEQRDSAMYRCASSPGQTQYFGPGTRLLVL.